The 15 T cell receptor beta chains in this list originate from one sample, sequenced in a study of cytomegalovirus exposure and HLA in healthy donors. The PCR contained 60 Vbeta and 13 Jbeta primers. Sequencing used immunoSEQ multiplex PCR; TCRdb keeps in-frame clones, though not all of them. The data show fewer than 300,000 clones, about 80% seen once. Sequencing was performed on PBMCs. These receptors originate from a girl aged 2-10 years in good health and CMV-seronegative.

The chain has TRBV5-6 and TRBJ1-1; D not resolved. This CDR3 has 14 amino acids. Trimming took 4 bases from V and 0 from J, leaving 10 bases between them. Germline V gene data show CDR1 as SGHDT and CDR2 as YYEEEE. The DNA for the CDR3 is TGTGCCAGCAGCCCTAGTCCCATGAACACTGAAGCTTTCTTT. This sequence encodes CASSPSPMNTEAFF.

The chain employs TRBV5-1 and TRBJ2-7; a weak D match, TRBD2 (6 bases). CDR1 is SGHRS, CDR2 YFSETQ, per germline. The CDR3 runs to 14 residues. V shed 9 bases and J shed 6 bases, with 22 bases lying between them. The CDR3 DNA sequence: TGCGCCACCCTCCAGGAGGGGAAGGATTCCGAGCAGTACTTC. Amino acids: CATLQEGKDSEQYF. The whole variable domain, filled in from reference TRBV5-1 and TRBJ2-7, reads KAGVTQTPRYLIKTRGQQVTLSCSPISGHRSVSWYQQTPGQGLQFLFEYFSETQRNKGNFPGRFSGRQFSNSRSEMNVSTLELGDSALYLCATLQEGKDSEQYFGPGTRLTVT.

This sequence joins TRBV27 and TRBJ2-1; TRBD2 agrees at 10 bases. The CDR3 is 17 amino acids. Germline-derived CDR1 and CDR2 are MNHEY and SMNVEV (reference sequence). V was pared by 8 bases and J by 8 bases, with 18 bases of the junction left unmatched. CDR3 protein: CASSRAPGLAHLDEQFF. CDR3 DNA sequence: TGTGCCAGCTCCCGAGCCCCGGGACTAGCGCACTTGGATGAGCAGTTCTTC.

This clone was seen a single time. The chain links TRBV27 to TRBJ1-1, with 8 bases lining up with TRBD1. Germline CDR1 MNHEY, CDR2 SMNVEV (reference sequence). The CDR3 spans 14 residues. The trim removed 2 bases at V and 4 bases at J, leaving 3 bases unmatched. Written as DNA, the CDR3 is TGTGCCAGCAGTTTAGCTGACAGGGGCACTGAAGCTTTCTTT. Encoded protein: CASSLADRGTEAFF.

The rearrangement links TRBV30 to TRBJ1-5; D possibly corresponds to TRBD1 (5 bases). Per the germline V gene, CDR1 is GTSNPN and CDR2 is SVGIG (reference sequence). There are 12 residues in the CDR3. Trimming stripped 2 bases from V and 5 bases from J, with 7 bases between. CDR3 in amino acids: CAWSKGYQPQHF. Here the CDR3 DNA reads TGTGCCTGGAGTAAGGGGTATCAGCCCCAGCATTTT.

Only one count was recorded for this clone. The chain is built from TRBV7-9 and TRBJ2-5; 7 nucleotides agree with TRBD1. CDR1 and CDR2 (germline): SEHNR, FQNEAQ (reference sequence). The CDR3 sequence is 15 residues long. The J segment lost 2 bases and the V segment lost 5 bases, leaving 8 bases of the junction unmatched. CDR3 sequence (DNA): TGTGCCAGCAGCCGAAACAGGGGACCTCAAGAGACCCAGTACTTC. Protein product: CASSRNRGPQETQYF.

The chain combines TRBV29-1 with TRBJ1-1, with 7 bases aligning to TRBD1. This CDR3 is built from 13 residues. V was clipped by 6 bases and J by 3 bases; unmatched bases: 7. CDR1 SQVTM and CDR2 ANQGSEA come from the germline V gene. This chain's CDR3 is CSVQGDLDTEAFF. DNA of the CDR3: TGCAGCGTCCAGGGGGATTTGGACACTGAAGCTTTCTTT.

For the CDR3, the DNA is TGTGCCAGCAGTTTAACCCCCCGGGGCACTGAAGCTTTCTTT. This encodes CASSLTPRGTEAFF. This chain joins TRBV28 and TRBJ1-1; D not resolved. The germline CDR1 and CDR2 sequences are MDHEN and SYDVKM. V was clipped by 2 bases and J by 4 bases, with 11 bases between them. There are 14 residues in the CDR3. The full variable domain, rest sourced from reference TRBV28 and TRBJ1-1, is DVKVTQSSRYLVKRTGEKVFLECVQDMDHENMFWYRQDPGLGLRLIYFSYDVKMKEKGDIPEGYSVSREKKERFSLILESASTNQTSMYLCASSLTPRGTEAFFGQGTRLTVV.

This sequence joins TRBV5-1 and TRBJ1-2; D may be TRBD1 (5 bases). The CDR3 runs to 12 residues. Germline CDR1 SGHRS, CDR2 YFSETQ. V dropped 4 bases and J dropped 4 bases, with 8 bases sitting between them. CDR3 sequence (DNA): TGCGCCAGCAGCGGCGACAGCTATGGCTACACCTTC. This codes for CASSGDSYGYTF.

The V gene is TRBV28, the J gene TRBJ1-1; no firm D call. Germline loops: CDR1 MDHEN, CDR2 SYDVKM. Trimming took off 2 bases at V and 7 bases at J, with 8 bases between the two ends. CDR3 length: 12 residues. This CDR3 is CASSLRTHEAFF. The CDR3, as DNA: TGTGCCAGCAGTTTACGCACTCATGAAGCTTTCTTT.

The sample holds one count of this clone. This sequence joins TRBV27 and TRBJ2-7; 7 nucleotides align to TRBD2. V gave up 7 bases and J gave up 3 bases; unmatched junction bases: 9. Per the germline V gene, CDR1 is MNHEY and CDR2 is SMNVEV (reference sequence). The CDR3 is 14 amino acids. In nucleotides, the CDR3 is TGTGCCAGCAAGGCTAGCGGAGAGATCTACGAGCAGTACTTC. This gives the protein CASKASGEIYEQYF.

The chain combines TRBV6-5 with TRBJ1-3, with 8 positions matching TRBD1. There are 14 residues in the CDR3. Trimming took 6 bases from V and 2 from J; bases not matched to a gene: 3. Germline V gene data show CDR1 as MNHEY and CDR2 as SVGAGI. CDR3 DNA: TGTGCCAGCAGAATGGACAGGGCTGGAAACACCATATATTTT. This sequence encodes CASRMDRAGNTIYF.

This clone was counted only a few times. The chain combines TRBV28 with TRBJ2-5, with 7 bases aligning to TRBD1. The J call may be in error: the DNA end matches TRBJ2-7 better. Germline values: CDR1 MDHEN, CDR2 SYDVKM. The CDR3 sequence is 13 residues long. This CDR3 reads CASSLDRVDEQYF. In DNA, the CDR3 is TGTGCCAGCAGCTTAGACAGGGTAGACGAGCAGTACTTC.

The table lists this clone with a count of one. The chain has TRBV7-3 and TRBJ1-2; TRBD1 matches at 12 bases. The V and J ends lost 4 bases and 2 bases, in that order; junction bases with no gene match: 8. The CDR3 consists of 17 residues. Germline CDR1 reads SGHTA; CDR2 reads FQGTGA. CDR3 amino acids: CASSSPGQGAVNYGYTF. In nucleotides, the CDR3 is TGTGCCAGCAGCTCCCCGGGACAGGGGGCTGTAAACTATGGCTACACCTTC.

This rearrangement joins TRBV27 to TRBJ1-1; the match to TRBD1 covers 7 bases. The CDR3 extends over 13 amino acids. With V trimmed by 2 bases and J by 5 bases, 2 bases remained unmatched. Germline values: CDR1 MNHEY, CDR2 SMNVEV (reference sequence). The CDR3 loop is CASSLGRGTEAFF. The CDR3, as DNA: TGTGCCAGCAGTTTAGGCAGGGGGACTGAAGCTTTCTTT.